This TCR beta chain was sequenced for a study of graft-versus-host responses after intestinal transplantation. Study information: The transplants performed in recipients were multivisceral, liver-intestinal, or isolated intestinal. Every recipient had anti-thymocyte globulin induction and around 3 years of tacrolimus plus steroids. Findings of the study overall: Early post-transplant declines in HvG were associated with peak levels of circulating GvH clones.

With regard to this clone: Antigen unknown.

Only in-frame clones appear in the TCRdb table, and some are missing; sequencing was by immunoSEQ multiplex PCR. The data contain 90,000 to 120,000 clones, roughly 89% of them seen just once; the ten biggest clones take up about 0.73%. The junction had 5 bases not matched to a gene; V was cut back by 1 base and J by 4 bases. This CDR3 is built from 16 residues. Germline CDR1 and CDR2: SEHNR and FQNEAQ (reference sequence). The clonotype comes from a human donor who was the organ donor for an intestinal transplant. V gene TRBV7-9 combines with J gene TRBJ1-4, with 8 bases identical to TRBD1. This sample comprised unstimulated CD4+ T cells sorted from spleen or lymph node cells, obtained before transplant. As DNA, the CDR3 is TGTGCCAGCAGCTTAGTTCCGGGACAGGTTAATGAAAAACTGTTTTTT. Protein: CASSLVPGQVNEKLFF.